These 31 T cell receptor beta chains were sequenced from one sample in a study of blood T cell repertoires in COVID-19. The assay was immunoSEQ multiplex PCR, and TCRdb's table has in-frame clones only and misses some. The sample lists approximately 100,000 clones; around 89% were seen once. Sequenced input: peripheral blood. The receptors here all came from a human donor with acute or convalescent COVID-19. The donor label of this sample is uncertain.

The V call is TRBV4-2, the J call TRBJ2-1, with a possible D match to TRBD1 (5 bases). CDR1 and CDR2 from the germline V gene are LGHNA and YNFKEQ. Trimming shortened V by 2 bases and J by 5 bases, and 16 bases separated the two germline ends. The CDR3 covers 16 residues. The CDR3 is CASSQQGRIKDNEQFF. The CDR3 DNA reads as TGTGCCAGCAGCCAACAGGGAAGAATTAAAGACAATGAGCAGTTCTTC.

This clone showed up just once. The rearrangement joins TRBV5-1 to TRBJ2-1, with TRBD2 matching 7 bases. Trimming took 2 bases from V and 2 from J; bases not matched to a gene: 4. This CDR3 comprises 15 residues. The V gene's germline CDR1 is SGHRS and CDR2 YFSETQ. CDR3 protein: CASSFGLDTYNEQFF. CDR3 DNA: TGCGCCAGCAGCTTCGGACTAGATACCTACAATGAGCAGTTCTTC.

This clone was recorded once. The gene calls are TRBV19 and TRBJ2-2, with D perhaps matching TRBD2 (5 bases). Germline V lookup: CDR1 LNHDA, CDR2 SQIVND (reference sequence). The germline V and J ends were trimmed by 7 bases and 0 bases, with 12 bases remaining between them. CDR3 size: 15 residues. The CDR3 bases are TGTGCCAGTATTAGGGCGGGCGCGAACACCGGGGAGCTGTTTTTT. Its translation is CASIRAGANTGELFF.

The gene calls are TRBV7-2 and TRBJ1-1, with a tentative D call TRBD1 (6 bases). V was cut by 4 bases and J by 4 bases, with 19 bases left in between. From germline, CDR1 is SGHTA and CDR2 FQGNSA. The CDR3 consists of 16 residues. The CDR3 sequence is CASSSYNQGSFTEAFF. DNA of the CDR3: TGTGCCAGCAGCTCGTATAACCAGGGGTCCTTCACTGAAGCTTTCTTT.

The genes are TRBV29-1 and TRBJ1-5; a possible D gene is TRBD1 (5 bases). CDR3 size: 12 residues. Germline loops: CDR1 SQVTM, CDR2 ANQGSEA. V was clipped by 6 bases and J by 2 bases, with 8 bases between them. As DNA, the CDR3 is TGCAGCGTCGCGACAGGCAATCAGCCCCAGCATTTT. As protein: CSVATGNQPQHF.

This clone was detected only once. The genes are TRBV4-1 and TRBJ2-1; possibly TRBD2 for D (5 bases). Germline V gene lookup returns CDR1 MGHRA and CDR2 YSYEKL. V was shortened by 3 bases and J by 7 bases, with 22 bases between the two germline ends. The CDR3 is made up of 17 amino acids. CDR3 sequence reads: CASSHQISWRAKNEQFF. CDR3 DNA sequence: TGCGCCAGCAGCCACCAGATATCTTGGCGGGCGAAGAATGAGCAGTTCTTC.

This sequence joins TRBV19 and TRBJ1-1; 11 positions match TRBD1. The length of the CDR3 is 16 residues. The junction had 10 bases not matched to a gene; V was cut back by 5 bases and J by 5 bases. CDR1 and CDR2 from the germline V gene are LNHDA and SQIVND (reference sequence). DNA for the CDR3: TGTGCCAGTAGTCCCGGGACAGGGGGTCTGAGAACTGAAGCTTTCTTT. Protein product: CASSPGTGGLRTEAFF.

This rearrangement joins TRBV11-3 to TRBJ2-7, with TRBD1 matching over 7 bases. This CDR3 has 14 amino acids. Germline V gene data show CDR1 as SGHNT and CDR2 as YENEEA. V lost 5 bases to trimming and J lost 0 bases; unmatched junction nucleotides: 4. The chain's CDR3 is CASSIGTDSYEQYF. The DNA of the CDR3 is TGTGCCAGCAGCATCGGGACAGACTCCTACGAGCAGTACTTC.

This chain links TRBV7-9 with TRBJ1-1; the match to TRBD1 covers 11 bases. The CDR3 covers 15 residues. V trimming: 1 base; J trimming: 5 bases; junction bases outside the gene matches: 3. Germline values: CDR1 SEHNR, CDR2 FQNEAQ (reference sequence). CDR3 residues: CASSLGGQGGTEAFF. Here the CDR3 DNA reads TGTGCCAGCAGCTTAGGGGGACAGGGGGGAACTGAAGCTTTCTTT.

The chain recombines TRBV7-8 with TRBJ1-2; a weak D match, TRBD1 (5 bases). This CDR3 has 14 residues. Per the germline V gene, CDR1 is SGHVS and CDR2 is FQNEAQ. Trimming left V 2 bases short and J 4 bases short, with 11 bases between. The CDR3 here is CASSLRQGSYGYTF. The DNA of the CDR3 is TGTGCCAGCAGCTTAAGGCAGGGCAGCTATGGCTACACCTTC.

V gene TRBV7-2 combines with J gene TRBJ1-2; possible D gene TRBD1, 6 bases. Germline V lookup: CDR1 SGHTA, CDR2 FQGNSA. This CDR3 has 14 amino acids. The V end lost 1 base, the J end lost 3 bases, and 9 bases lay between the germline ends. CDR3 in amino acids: CASSLVPGDYGYTF. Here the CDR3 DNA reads TGTGCCAGCAGCTTAGTCCCAGGGGACTATGGCTACACCTTC.

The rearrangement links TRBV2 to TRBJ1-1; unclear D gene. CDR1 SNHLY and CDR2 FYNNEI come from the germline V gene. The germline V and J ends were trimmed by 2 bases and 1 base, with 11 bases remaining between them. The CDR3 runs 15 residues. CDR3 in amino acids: CASSEKWATNTEAFF. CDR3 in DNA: TGTGCCAGCAGTGAAAAGTGGGCCACGAACACTGAAGCTTTCTTT.

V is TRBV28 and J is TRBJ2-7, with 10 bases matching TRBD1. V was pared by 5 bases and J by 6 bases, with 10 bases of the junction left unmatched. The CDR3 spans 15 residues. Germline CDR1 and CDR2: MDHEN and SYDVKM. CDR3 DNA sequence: TGTGCCAGCAGTACGCTGACAGGGGGCAGGTTCGAGCAGTACTTC. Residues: CASSTLTGGRFEQYF.

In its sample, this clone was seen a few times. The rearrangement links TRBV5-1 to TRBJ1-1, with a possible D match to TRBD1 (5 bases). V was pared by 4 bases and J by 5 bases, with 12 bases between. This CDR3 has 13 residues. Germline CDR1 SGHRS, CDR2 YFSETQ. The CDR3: CASSVAQGTEAFF. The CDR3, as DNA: TGCGCCAGCAGCGTAGCCCAGGGTACTGAAGCTTTCTTT.

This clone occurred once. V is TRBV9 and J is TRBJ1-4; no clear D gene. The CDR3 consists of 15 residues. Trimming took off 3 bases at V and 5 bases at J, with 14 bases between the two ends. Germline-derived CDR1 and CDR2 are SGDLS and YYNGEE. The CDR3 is CASSASGNLNEKLFF. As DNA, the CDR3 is TGTGCCAGCAGCGCCTCGGGAAATTTGAATGAAAAACTGTTTTTT.

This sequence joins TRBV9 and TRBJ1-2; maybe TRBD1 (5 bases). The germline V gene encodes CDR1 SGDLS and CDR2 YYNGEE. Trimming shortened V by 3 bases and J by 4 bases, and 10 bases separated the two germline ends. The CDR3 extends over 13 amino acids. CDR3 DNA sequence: TGTGCCAGCAGCGCGGGACTCCGCTATGGCTACACCTTC. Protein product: CASSAGLRYGYTF. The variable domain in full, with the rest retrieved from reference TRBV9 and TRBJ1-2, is DSGVTQTPKHLITATGQRVTLRCSPRSGDLSVYWYQQSLDQGLQFLIQYYNGEERAKGNILERFSAQQFPDLHSELNLSSLELGDSALYFCASSAGLRYGYTFGSGTRLTVV.

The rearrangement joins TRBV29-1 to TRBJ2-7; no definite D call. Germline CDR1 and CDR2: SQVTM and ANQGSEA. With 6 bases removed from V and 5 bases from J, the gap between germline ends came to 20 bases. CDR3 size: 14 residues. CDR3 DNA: TGCAGCGTGAGACGTGACTCGGCAAATAACGAGCAGTACTTC. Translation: CSVRRDSANNEQYF.

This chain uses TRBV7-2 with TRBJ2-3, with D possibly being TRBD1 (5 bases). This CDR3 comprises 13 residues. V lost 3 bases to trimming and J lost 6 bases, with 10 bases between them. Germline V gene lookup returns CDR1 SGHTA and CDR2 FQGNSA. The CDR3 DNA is TGTGCCAGCAGCTTGGGGCACGGGGATACGCAGTATTTT. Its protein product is CASSLGHGDTQYF.

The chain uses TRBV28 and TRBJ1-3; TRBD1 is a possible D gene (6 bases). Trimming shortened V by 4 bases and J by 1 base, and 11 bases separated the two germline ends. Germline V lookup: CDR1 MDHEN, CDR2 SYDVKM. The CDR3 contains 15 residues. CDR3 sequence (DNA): TGTGCCAGCAGTTCGTCAGGGGAATCTGGAAACACCATATATTTT. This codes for CASSSSGESGNTIYF.

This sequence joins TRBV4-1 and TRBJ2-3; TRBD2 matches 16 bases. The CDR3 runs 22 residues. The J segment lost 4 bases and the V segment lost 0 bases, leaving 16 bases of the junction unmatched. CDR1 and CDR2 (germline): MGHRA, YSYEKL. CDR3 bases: TGCGCCAGCAGCCAAGAGCTTGCAGTGCCGGGACTAGCGGGGGGGCGGGCAGATACGCAGTATTTT. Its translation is CASSQELAVPGLAGGRADTQYF.

CDR3 residues: CASSEPKNEKGHYGYTF. CDR3 nucleotides: TGCGCCAGCAGTGAGCCGAAAAACGAGAAGGGGCACTATGGCTACACCTTC. This chain joins TRBV10-1 and TRBJ1-2; a weak D match, TRBD1 (5 bases). This CDR3 contains 17 residues. Germline V CDR1 and CDR2: WNHNN, SYGVQD (reference sequence). Trimming left V 2 bases short and J 3 bases short, with 19 bases between.

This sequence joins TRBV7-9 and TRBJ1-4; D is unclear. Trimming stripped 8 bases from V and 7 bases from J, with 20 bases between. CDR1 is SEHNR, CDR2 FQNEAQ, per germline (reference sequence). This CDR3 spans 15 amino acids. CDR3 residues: CASGEAGSLGEKLFF. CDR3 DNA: TGTGCCAGCGGAGAGGCAGGCTCACTAGGTGAAAAACTGTTTTTT.

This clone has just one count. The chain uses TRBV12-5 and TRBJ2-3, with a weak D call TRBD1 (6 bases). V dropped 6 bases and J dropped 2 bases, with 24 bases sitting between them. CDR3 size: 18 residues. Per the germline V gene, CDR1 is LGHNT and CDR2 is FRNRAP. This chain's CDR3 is CASGRPAFGTQVTDTQYF. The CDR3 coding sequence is TGTGCTAGTGGCCGCCCCGCGTTCGGGACACAGGTCACAGATACGCAGTATTTT.

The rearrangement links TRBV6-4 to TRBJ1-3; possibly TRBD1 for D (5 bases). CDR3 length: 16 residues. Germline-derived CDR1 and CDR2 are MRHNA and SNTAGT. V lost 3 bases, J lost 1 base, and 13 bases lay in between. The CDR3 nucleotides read TGTGCCAGCAGTGAGGGGAGGACACGGTCTGGAAACACCATATATTTT. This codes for CASSEGRTRSGNTIYF.

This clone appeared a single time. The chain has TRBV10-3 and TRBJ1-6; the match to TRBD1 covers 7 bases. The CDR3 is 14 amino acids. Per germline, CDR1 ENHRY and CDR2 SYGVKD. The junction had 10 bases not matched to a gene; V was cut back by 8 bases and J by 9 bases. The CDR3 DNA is TGTGCCATCGGGCCGACAGGGTTAAGTTCACCCCTCCACTTT. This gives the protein CAIGPTGLSSPLHF.

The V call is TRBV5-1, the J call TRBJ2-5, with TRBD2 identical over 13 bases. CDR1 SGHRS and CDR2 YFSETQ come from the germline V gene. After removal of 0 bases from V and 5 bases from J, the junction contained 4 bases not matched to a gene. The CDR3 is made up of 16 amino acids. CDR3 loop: CASSLETSGRRETQYF. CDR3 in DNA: TGCGCCAGCAGCTTGGAGACTAGCGGGAGGAGGGAGACCCAGTACTTC.

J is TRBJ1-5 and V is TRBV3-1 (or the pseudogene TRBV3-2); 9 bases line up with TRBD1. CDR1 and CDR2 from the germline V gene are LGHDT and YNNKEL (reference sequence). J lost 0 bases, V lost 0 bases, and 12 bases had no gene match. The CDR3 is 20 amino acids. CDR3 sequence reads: CASSQDSRDRELHSNQPQHF. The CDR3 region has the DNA TGTGCCAGCAGCCAAGATTCACGGGACAGGGAACTTCATAGCAATCAGCCCCAGCATTTT.

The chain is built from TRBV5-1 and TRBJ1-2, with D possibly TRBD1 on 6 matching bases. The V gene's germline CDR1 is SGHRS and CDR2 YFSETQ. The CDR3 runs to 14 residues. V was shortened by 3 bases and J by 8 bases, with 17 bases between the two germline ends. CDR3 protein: CASSSGTLLQGYTF. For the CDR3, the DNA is TGCGCCAGCAGCTCCGGGACACTTTTACAGGGCTACACCTTC.

CDR3 nucleotide sequence: TGTGCCAGCAGCTTGGGGTCAAAGGACTTGCGAGAGCAGTTCTTC. Encoded protein: CASSLGSKDLREQFF. The genes are TRBV5-4 and TRBJ2-1, with D perhaps TRBD2 (5 bases). CDR1 is SGHNT, CDR2 YYREEE, per germline (reference sequence). The CDR3 length is 15 residues. V dropped 0 bases and J dropped 10 bases, with 17 bases sitting between them.

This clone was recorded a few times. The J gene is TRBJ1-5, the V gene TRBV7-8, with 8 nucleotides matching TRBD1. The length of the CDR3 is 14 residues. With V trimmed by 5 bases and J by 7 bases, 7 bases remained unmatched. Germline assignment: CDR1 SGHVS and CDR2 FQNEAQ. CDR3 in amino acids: CASSQTGEGQPQHF. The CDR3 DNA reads TGTGCCAGCAGCCAGACAGGGGAAGGGCAGCCCCAGCATTTT.

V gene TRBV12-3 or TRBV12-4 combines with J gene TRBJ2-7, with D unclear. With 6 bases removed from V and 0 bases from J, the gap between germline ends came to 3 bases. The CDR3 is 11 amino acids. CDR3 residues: CASRASYEQYF. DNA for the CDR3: TGTGCCAGCAGGGCCTCCTACGAGCAGTACTTC.